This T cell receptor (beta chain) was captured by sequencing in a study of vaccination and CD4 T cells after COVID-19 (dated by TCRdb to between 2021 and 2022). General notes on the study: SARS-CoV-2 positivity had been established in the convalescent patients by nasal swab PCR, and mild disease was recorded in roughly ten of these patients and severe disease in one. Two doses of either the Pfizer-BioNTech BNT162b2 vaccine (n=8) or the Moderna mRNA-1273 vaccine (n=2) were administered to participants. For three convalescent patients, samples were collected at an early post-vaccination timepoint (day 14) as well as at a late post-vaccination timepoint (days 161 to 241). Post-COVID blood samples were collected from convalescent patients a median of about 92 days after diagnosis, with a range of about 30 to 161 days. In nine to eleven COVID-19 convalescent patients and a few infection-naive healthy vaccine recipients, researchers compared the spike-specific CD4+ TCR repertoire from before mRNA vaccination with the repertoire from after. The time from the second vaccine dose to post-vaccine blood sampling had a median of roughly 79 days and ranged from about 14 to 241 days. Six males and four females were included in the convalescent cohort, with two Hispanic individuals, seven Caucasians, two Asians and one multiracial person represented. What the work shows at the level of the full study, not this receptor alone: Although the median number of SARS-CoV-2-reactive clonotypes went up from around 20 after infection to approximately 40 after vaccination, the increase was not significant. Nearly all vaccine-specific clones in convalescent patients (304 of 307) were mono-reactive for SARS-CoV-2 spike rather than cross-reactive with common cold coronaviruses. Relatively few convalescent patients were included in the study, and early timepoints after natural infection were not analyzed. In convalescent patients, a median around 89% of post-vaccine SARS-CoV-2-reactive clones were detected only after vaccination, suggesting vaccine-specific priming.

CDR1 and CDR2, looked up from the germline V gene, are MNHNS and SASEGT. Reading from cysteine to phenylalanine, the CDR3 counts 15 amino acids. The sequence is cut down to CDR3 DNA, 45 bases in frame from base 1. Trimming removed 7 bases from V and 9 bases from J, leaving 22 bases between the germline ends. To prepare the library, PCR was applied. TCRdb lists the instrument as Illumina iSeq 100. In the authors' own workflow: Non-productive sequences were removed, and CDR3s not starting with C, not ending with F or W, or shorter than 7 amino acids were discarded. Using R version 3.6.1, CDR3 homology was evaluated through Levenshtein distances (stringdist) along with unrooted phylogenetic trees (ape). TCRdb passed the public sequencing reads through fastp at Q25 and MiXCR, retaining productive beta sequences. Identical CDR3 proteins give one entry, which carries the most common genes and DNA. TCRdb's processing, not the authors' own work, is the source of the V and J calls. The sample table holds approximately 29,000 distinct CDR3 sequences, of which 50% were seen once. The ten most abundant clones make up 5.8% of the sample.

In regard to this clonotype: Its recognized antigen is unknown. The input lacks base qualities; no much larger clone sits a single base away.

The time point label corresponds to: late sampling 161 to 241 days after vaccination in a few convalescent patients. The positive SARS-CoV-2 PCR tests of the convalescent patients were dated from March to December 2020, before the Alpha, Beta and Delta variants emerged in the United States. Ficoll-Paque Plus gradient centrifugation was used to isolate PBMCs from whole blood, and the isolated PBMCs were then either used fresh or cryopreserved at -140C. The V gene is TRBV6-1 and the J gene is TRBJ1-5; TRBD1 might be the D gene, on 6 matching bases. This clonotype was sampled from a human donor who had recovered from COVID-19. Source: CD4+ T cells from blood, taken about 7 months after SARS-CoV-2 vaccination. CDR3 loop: CASKVHGRGRWPQHF. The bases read TGTGCCAGCAAGGTTCATGGGAGGGGGAGATGGCCCCAGCATTTT.